This entry is about one TCR beta chain. Its antigen is currently unknown. V was cut by 11 bases and J by 4 bases, with 15 bases left in between. The CDR3 is 13 amino acids. CDR1 is ENHRY and CDR2 is SYGVKD in the germline V gene. Next came a second PCR, run for about 6 to 12 cycles, which used a sample-barcoded 5' primer along with a J-beta primer mix. One entry per CDR3 protein results from TCRdb running MiXCR on the 5' RACE reads. The data hold some 850,000 distinct CDR3 sequences, with around a quarter observed a single time. These data belong to a study of blood T cells in healthy people across ages. Overall study findings and caveats: Greater diversity and more naive CD4+ cells were seen in long-lived donors than in aged donors.

The same data also went into a second study, on T cells of mothers and their children. As reported in that work: A few healthy Caucasian mothers gave samples, and so did their six children. Slightly higher, non-significant overlap characterized related mother-child pairs relative to unrelated pairs.

The TCR was taken from a boy aged 10-17 years in good health. The chain couples TRBV10-3 to TRBJ1-5, with D possibly being TRBD1 (6 bases). Sequencing was performed on blood. CDR3 in DNA: TGTGCCTCTCACCGGGACACTAATCAGCCCCAGCATTTT. Its translation: CASHRDTNQPQHF.